This is a list of T cell receptor beta chains from one sample in a study of CD8 T cells in ankylosing spondylitis. Using its own MiXCR run on the 5' RACE reads, TCRdb lists one record per CDR3 protein. The table has some 340,000 distinct CDR3 sequences, roughly 15% seen once. The sample was blood, either unsorted or a sorted T cell fraction (not recorded which). The receptors were sampled from a male donor with ankylosing spondylitis or in good health (not recorded which). Each CDR3 is given with its conserved first and last residue. A D gene is named only where the DNA matches it firmly. Some rows mark clone size as missing; the rest say once, few, many or name a class of expanded clone.

>TRBV5-6|TRBJ2-7|NA|once
CASSLVGGDEQYF
TGTGCCAGCAGCTTGGTAGGGGGGGACGAGCAGTACTTC
>TRBV5-1|TRBJ2-1|TRBD2|few
CASTFGGGGSYNEQFF
TGCGCCAGCACCTTCGGTGGGGGGGGTTCCTACAATGAGCAGTTCTTC
>TRBV28|TRBJ1-1|NA|NA
CTISSRAQGRPNTEAFF
TGTACCATCAGTTCCCGAGCCCAGGGACGTCCGAACACTGAAGCTTTCTTT
>TRBV12-3/TRBV12-4|TRBJ1-1|NA|many
CASSFRGWGPEAFF
TGTGCCAGCAGTTTCCGGGGTTGGGGTCCTGAAGCTTTCTTT
>TRBV7-6|TRBJ2-5|NA|few
CASSLRRQETQYF
TGTGCCAGCAGCTTACGACGCCAAGAGACCCAGTACTTC
>TRBV5-1|TRBJ2-7|TRBD2|NA
CATPRGGSEQYF
TGCGCCACCCCCCGGGGGGGCAGCGAGCAGTACTTC
>TRBV5-1|TRBJ1-3|NA|NA
CASSIGSNPGNTIYF
TGCGCCAGCAGCATTGGGTCTAACCCTGGAAACACCATATATTTT
>TRBV10-3|TRBJ2-5|TRBD1|few
CAISGPPNEGAQETQYF
TGTGCCATCAGTGGGCCTCCGAATGAGGGGGCGCAGGAGACCCAGTACTTC
>TRBV3-1|TRBJ2-5|NA|NA
CASFEGVTQYF
TGTGCCAGCTTCGAGGGGGTGACCCAGTACTTC
>TRBV11-3|TRBJ2-1|NA|NA
CASSLDLVSRDNEQFF
TGTGCCAGCAGCTTAGATTTGGTTAGTAGGGACAATGAGCAGTTCTTC
>TRBV7-9|TRBJ2-3|NA|NA
CASSQTLSTDTQYF
TGTGCCAGCAGTCAGACGCTTAGCACAGATACGCAGTATTTT
>TRBV12-3/TRBV12-4|TRBJ2-1|TRBD2|few
CASSPPRGGRNNEQFF
TGTGCCAGCAGCCCCCCGCGGGGGGGGCGAAACAATGAGCAGTTCTTC
>TRBV7-6|TRBJ2-7|NA|NA
CASSLGVNYEQYF
TGTGCCAGCAGCTTAGGGGTGAACTACGAGCAGTACTTC
>TRBV20-1|TRBJ1-1|NA|NA
CSALRSDTTSEGFF
TGCAGTGCCCTGCGAAGCGACACAACCTCTGAAGGTTTCTTT
>TRBV20-1|TRBJ1-5|NA|NA
CSAGRVGIQHF
TGCAGTGCTGGACGTGTTGGTATCCAGCATTTT
>TRBV6-2/TRBV6-3|TRBJ2-7|TRBD2|NA
CASSDRTSGGSYEQYF
TGTGCCAGCAGTGACCGGACTAGCGGGGGCTCCTACGAGCAGTACTTC
>TRBV18|TRBJ2-2|NA|few
CASSSDRPNTGELFF
TGTGCCAGCTCCTCAGACAGACCGAACACCGGGGAGCTGTTTTTT
>TRBV7-8|TRBJ2-5|NA|few
CASSFGGTTQETQYF
TGTGCCAGCAGCTTTGGTGGGACCACCCAAGAGACCCAGTACTTC
>TRBV3-1|TRBJ1-1|NA|many
CASRILGTNTEAFF
TGTGCCAGCAGGATCCTGGGTACGAACACTGAAGCTTTCTTT
>TRBV2|TRBJ2-7|TRBD2|NA
CASSGTTTYEQYF
TGTGCCAGCAGCGGGACTACTACCTACGAGCAGTACTTC
>TRBV24-1|TRBJ2-1|NA|few
CATSGAGGSYNEQFF
TGTGCCACCAGTGGTGCCGGGGGTTCCTACAATGAGCAGTTCTTC
>TRBV5-1|TRBJ1-5|TRBD1|many
CASSLEGGANQPQHF
TGCGCCAGCAGCTTGGAAGGGGGCGCGAATCAGCCCCAGCATTTT
>TRBV5-5|TRBJ2-4|TRBD1|few
CASSSIGQGTNIQYF
TGTGCCAGCAGCTCCATTGGACAGGGGACAAACATTCAGTACTTC
>TRBV11-2|TRBJ1-3|NA|NA
CASSLQMVVGNTIYF
TGTGCCAGCAGCTTACAGATGGTAGTTGGAAACACCATATATTTT
>TRBV15|TRBJ1-3|TRBD1|few
CATSNRDRSSGNTIYF
TGTGCCACCAGCAACCGGGACAGGAGCTCTGGAAACACCATATATTTT
>TRBV12-3/TRBV12-4|TRBJ2-1|NA|few
CASSLAPLAPSVFF
TGTGCCAGCAGTTTAGCCCCACTAGCCCCCAGCGTGTTCTTC
>TRBV6-4|TRBJ2-1|NA|NA
CASSVRFGNEQFF
TGTGCCAGCAGTGTTCGTTTTGGCAATGAGCAGTTCTTC
>TRBV2|TRBJ1-1|TRBD1|NA
CASSATGTSTEAFF
TGTGCCAGCAGTGCGACAGGGACTAGCACTGAAGCTTTCTTT
>TRBV3-1|TRBJ2-7|TRBD2|few
CASSQGTSGAYEQYF
TGTGCCAGCAGCCAGGGGACTAGCGGGGCCTACGAGCAGTACTTC
>TRBV20-1|TRBJ2-5|NA|few
CSATPRGQETQYF
TGCAGTGCTACCCCAAGGGGTCAAGAGACCCAGTACTTC
>TRBV7-2|TRBJ2-7|TRBD1|many
CASSPGQISYEQYF
TGTGCCAGCAGCCCGGGACAGATATCCTACGAGCAGTACTTC
>TRBV25-1|TRBJ1-5|NA|few
CASSPECGLGQPQHF
TGTGCCAGCAGCCCTGAATGCGGGTTAGGTCAGCCCCAGCATTTT
>TRBV29-1|TRBJ1-4|NA|NA
CSVEDRGREKLFF
TGCAGCGTTGAAGATCGGGGGAGGGAAAAACTGTTTTTT
>TRBV7-2|TRBJ2-2|NA|NA
CASSLAILNTGELFF
TGTGCCAGCAGCTTAGCGATCCTTAACACCGGGGAGCTGTTTTTT
>TRBV6-1|TRBJ2-7|NA|NA
CASSEDPAGSYEQYF
TGTGCCAGCAGTGAAGACCCCGCCGGCTCCTACGAGCAGTACTTC
>TRBV20-1|TRBJ1-2|NA|NA
CSAREGASNYGYTF
TGCAGTGCTAGAGAAGGGGCTTCTAACTATGGCTACACCTTC
>TRBV14|TRBJ2-7|NA|NA
CASSQDVGRAYEQYF
TGTGCCAGCAGCCAAGATGTGGGCAGGGCCTACGAGCAGTACTTC
>TRBV12-3/TRBV12-4|TRBJ1-1|NA|many
CASSLRPGNTEAFF
TGTGCCAGCAGTCTGCGGCCGGGGAACACTGAAGCTTTCTTT